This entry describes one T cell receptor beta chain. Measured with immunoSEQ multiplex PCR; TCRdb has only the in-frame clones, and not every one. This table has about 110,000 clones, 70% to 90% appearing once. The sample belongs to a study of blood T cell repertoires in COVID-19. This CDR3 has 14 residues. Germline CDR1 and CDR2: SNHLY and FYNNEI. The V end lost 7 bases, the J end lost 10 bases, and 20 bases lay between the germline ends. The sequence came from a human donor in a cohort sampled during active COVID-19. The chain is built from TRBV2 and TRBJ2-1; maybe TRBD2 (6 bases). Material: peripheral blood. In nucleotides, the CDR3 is TGTGCCAGCACCGAAGGGACTGATCTTGGCGAGCAGTTCTTC. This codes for CASTEGTDLGEQFF. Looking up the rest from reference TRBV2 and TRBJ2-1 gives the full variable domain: EPEVTQTPSHQVTQMGQEVILRCVPISNHLYFYWYRQILGQKVEFLVSFYNNEISEKSEIFDDQFSVERPDGSNFTLKIRSTKLEDSAMYFCASTEGTDLGEQFFGPGTRLTVL.